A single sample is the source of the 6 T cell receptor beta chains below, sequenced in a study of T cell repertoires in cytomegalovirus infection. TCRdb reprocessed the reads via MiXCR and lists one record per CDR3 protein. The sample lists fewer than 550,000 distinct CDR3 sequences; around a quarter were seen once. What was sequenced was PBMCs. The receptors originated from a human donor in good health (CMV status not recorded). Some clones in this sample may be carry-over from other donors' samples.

CDR3 DNA sequence: TGCGCCAGCAGCCGAACCGGGACAGGAACCTACAATGAGCAGTTCTTC. This gives the protein CASSRTGTGTYNEQFF. J is TRBJ2-1 and V is TRBV4-1; 8 bases fit TRBD1. The CDR3 consists of 16 residues. Germline values: CDR1 MGHRA, CDR2 YSYEKL. V dropped 4 bases and J dropped 2; count of bases not matched to a gene: 7.

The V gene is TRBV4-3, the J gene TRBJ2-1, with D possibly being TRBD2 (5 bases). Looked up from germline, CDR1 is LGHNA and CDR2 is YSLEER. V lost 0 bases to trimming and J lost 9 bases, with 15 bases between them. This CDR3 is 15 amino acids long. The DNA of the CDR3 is TGCGCCAGCAGCCAAGATACCCTAGCTTCGGCTGAGCAGTTCTTC. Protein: CASSQDTLASAEQFF.

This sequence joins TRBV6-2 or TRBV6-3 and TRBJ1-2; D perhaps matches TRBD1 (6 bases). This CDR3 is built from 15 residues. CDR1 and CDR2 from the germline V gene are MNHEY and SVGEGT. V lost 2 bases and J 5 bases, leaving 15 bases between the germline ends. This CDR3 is CASSYPPGQKYGYTF. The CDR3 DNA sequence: TGTGCCAGCAGTTACCCACCCGGACAGAAGTATGGCTACACCTTC.

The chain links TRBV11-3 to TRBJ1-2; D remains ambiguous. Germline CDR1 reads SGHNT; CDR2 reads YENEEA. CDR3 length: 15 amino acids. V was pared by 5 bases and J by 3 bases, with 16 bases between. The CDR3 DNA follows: TGTGCCAGCAGCCCGAACAGCGTAGGACACTATGGCTACACCTTC. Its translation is CASSPNSVGHYGYTF.

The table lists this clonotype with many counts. The CDR3 DNA reads TGTGCCAGCAGCTTAGAAAGCGTCCTAGGCTTAGAGCAGTTCTTC. This translates into CASSLESVLGLEQFF. The rearrangement uses TRBV11-2 and TRBJ2-1; D unclear. The V and J ends lost 0 bases and 10 bases respectively, with 16 bases between them. The CDR3 extends over 15 amino acids. The germline V gene has CDR1 SGHAT and CDR2 FQNNGV.

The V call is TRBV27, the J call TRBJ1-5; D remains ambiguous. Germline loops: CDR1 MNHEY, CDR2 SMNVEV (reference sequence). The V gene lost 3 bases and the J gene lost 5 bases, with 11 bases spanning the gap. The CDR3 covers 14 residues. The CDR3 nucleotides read TGTGCCAGCAGTTTCCGAGGCAGCGATCAGCCCCAGCATTTT. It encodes CASSFRGSDQPQHF.